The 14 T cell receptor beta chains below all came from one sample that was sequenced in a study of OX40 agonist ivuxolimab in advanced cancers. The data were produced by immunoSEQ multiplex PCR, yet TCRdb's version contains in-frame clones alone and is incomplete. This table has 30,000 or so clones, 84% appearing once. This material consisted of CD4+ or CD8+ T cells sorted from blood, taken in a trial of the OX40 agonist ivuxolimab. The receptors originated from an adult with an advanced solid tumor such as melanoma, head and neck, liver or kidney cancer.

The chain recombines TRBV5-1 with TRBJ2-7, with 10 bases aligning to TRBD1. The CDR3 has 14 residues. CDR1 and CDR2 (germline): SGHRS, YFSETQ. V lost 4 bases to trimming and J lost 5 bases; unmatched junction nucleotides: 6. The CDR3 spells CASSLPGQGNEQYF. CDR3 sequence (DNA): TGCGCCAGCAGCCTCCCGGGACAGGGGAACGAGCAGTACTTC.

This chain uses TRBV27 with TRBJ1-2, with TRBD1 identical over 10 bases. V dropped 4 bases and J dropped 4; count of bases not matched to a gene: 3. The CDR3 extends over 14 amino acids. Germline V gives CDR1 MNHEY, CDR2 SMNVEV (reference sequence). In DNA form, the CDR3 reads TGTGCCAGCAGTTCGACAGGGGGCGTCTATGGCTACACCTTC. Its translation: CASSSTGGVYGYTF.

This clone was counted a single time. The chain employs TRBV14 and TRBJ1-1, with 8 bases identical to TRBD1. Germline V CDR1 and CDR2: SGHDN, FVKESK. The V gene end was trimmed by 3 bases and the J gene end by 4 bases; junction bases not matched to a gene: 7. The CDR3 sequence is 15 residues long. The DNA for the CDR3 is TGTGCCAGCAGCCACTTACAGGGGGTCGGCACTGAAGCTTTCTTT. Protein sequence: CASSHLQGVGTEAFF.

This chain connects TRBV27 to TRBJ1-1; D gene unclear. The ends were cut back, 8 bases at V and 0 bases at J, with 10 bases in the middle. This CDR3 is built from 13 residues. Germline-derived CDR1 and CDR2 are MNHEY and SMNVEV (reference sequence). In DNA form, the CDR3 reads TGTGCCAGCCGACAATTTATGAACACTGAAGCTTTCTTT. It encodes CASRQFMNTEAFF.

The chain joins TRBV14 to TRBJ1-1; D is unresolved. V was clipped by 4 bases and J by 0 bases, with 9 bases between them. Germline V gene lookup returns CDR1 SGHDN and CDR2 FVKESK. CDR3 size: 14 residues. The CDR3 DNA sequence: TGTGCCAGCAGCCCTGCGACACTGAACACTGAAGCTTTCTTT. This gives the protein CASSPATLNTEAFF.

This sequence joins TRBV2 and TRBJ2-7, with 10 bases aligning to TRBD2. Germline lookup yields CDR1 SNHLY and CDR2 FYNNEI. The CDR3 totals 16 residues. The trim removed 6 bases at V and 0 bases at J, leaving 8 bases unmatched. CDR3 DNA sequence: TGTGCCAGCAGCGGTAGGCTAGCGGGGGTCTCCTACGAGCAGTACTTC. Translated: CASSGRLAGVSYEQYF. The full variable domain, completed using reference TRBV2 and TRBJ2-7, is EPEVTQTPSHQVTQMGQEVILRCVPISNHLYFYWYRQILGQKVEFLVSFYNNEISEKSEIFDDQFSVERPDGSNFTLKIRSTKLEDSAMYFCASSGRLAGVSYEQYFGPGTRLTVT.

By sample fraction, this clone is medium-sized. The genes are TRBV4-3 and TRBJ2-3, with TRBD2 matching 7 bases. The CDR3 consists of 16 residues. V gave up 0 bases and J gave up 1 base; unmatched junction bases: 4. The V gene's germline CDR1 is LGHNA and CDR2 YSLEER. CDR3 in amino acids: CASSQERRGGTDTQYF. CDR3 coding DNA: TGCGCCAGCAGCCAAGAACGCCGGGGGGGCACAGATACGCAGTATTTT.

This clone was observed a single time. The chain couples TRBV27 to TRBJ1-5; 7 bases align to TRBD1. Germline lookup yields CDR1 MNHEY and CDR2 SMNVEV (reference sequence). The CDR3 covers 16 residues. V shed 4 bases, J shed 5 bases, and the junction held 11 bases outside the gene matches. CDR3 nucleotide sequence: TGTGCCAGCAGTTCATCAACCGGGACAGTCTATCAGCCCCAGCATTTT. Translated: CASSSSTGTVYQPQHF.

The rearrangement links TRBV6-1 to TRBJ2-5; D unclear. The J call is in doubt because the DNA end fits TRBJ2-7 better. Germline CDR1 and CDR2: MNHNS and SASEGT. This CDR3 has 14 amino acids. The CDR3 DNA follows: TGTGCCAGCAGTGAAGGCCCCGCGCTTTACGAGCAGTACTTC. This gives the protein CASSEGPALYEQYF.

In DNA, the CDR3 is TGTGCCAGCAGCTTGGCCGGGACTAGCGGGGGGCATGGAGATACGCAGTATTTT. It yields the protein CASSLAGTSGGHGDTQYF. The rearrangement links TRBV5-6 to TRBJ2-3; the match to TRBD2 covers 15 bases. V was pared by 0 bases and J by 5 bases, with 7 bases of the junction left unmatched. The CDR3 runs to 18 residues. Germline-derived CDR1 and CDR2 are SGHDT and YYEEEE.

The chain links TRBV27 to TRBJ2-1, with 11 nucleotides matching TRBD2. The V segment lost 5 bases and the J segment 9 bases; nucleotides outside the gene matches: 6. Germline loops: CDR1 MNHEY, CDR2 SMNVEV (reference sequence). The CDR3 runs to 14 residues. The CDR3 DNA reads TGTGCCAGCAGTATACTAGCGGGAGATAGTGAGCAGTTCTTC. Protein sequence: CASSILAGDSEQFF.

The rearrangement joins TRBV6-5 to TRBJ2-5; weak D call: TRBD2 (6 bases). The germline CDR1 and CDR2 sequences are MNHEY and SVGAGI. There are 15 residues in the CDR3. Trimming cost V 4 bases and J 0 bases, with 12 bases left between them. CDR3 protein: CASSSTGGNQETQYF. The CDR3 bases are TGTGCCAGCAGTTCAACCGGGGGAAACCAAGAGACCCAGTACTTC.

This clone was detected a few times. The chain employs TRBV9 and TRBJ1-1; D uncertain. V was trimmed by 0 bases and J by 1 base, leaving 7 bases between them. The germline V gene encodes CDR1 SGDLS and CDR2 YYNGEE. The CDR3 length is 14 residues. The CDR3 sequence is CASSVEVQNTEAFF. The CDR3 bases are TGTGCCAGCAGCGTAGAGGTACAGAACACTGAAGCTTTCTTT.

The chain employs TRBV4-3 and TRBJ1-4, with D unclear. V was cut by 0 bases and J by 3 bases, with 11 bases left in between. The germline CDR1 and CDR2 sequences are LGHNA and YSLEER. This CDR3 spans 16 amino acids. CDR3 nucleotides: TGCGCCAGCAGCCAAGATGGGGAGGTCGCTAATGAAAAACTGTTTTTT. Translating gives CASSQDGEVANEKLFF.